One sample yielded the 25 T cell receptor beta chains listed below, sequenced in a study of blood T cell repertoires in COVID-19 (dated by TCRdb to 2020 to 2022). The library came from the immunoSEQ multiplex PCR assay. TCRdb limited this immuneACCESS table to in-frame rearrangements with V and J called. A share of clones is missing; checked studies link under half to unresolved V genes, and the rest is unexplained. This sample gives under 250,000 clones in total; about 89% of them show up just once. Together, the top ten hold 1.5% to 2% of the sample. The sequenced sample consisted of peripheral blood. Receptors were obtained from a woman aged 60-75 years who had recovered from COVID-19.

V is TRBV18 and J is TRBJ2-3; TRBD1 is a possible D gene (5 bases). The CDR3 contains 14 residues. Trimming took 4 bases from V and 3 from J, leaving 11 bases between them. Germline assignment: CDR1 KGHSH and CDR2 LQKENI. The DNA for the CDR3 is TGTGCCAGCTCACTTCGCAGACAGACAGATACGCAGTATTTT. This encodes CASSLRRQTDTQYF.

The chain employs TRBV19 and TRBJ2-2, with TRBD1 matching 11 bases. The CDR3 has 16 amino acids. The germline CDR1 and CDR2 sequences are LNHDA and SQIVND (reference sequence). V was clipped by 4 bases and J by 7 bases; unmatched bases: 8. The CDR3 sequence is CASSTRDRGYGGELFF. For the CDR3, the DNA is TGTGCCAGTAGTACAAGGGACAGGGGGTATGGCGGGGAGCTGTTTTTT.

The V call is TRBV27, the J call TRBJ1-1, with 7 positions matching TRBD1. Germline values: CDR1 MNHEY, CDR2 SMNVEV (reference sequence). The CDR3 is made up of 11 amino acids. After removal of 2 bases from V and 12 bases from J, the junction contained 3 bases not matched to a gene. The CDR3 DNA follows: TGTGCCAGCAGTTTACAGGGGGAGACTTTCTTT. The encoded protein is CASSLQGETFF.

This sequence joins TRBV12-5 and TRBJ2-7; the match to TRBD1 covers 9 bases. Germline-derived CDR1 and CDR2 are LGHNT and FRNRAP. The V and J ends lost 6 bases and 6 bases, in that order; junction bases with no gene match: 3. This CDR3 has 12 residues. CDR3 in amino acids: CASGPDRGEQYF. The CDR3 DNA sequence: TGTGCTAGTGGGCCGGACAGGGGCGAGCAGTACTTC.

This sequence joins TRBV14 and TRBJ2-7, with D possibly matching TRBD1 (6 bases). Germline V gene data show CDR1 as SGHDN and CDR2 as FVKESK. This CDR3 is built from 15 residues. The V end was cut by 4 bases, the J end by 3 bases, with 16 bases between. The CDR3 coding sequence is TGTGCCAGCAGCCGGTACCCGGGACACTTCTACGAGCAGTACTTC. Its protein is CASSRYPGHFYEQYF. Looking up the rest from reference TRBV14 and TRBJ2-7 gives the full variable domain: EAGVTQFPSHSVIEKGQTVTLRCDPISGHDNLYWYRRVMGKEIKFLLHFVKESKQDESGMPNNRFLAERTGGTYSTLKVQPAELEDSGVYFCASSRYPGHFYEQYFGPGTRLTVT.

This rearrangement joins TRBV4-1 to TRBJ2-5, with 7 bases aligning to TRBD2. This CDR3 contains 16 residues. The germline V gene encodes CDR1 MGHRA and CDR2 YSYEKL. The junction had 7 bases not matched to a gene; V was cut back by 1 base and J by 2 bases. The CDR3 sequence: CASSQGRRLAQETQYF. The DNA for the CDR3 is TGCGCCAGCAGCCAAGGGCGGCGACTAGCACAAGAGACCCAGTACTTC.

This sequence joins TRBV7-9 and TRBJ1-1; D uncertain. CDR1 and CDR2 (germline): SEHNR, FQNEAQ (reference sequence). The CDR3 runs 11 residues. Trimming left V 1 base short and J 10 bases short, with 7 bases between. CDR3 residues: CASSLGGIAFF. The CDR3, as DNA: TGTGCCAGCAGCTTAGGAGGAATAGCTTTCTTT. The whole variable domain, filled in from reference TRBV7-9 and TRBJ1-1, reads DTGVSQNPRHKITKRGQNVTFRCDPISEHNRLYWYRQTLGQGPEFLTYFQNEAQLEKSRLLSDRFSAERPKGSFSTLEIQRTEQGDSAMYLCASSLGGIAFFGQGTRLTVV.

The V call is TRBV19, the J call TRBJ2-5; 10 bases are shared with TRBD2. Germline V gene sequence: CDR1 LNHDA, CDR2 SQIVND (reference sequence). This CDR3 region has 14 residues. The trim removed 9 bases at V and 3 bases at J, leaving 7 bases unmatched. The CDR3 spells CASRELAGKETQYF. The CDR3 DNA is TGTGCCAGCCGCGAACTAGCGGGGAAAGAGACCCAGTACTTC.

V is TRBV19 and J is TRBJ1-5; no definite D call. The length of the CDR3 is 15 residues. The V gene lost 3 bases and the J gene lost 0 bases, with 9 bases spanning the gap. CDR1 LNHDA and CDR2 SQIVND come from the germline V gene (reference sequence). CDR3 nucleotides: TGTGCCAGTAGTATCTTACTGCTTAGCAATCAGCCCCAGCATTTT. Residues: CASSILLLSNQPQHF.

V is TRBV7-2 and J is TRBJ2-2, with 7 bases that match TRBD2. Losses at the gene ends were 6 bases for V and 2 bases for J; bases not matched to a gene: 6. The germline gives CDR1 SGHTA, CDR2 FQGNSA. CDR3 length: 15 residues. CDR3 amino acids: CASSKREGNTGELFF. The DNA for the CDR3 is TGTGCCAGCAGTAAGAGGGAGGGAAACACCGGGGAGCTGTTTTTT.

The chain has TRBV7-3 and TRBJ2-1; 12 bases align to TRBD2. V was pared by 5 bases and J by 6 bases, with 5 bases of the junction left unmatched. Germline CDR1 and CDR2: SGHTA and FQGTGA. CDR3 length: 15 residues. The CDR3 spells CASSLAGGRINEQFF. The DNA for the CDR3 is TGTGCCAGCAGCCTAGCGGGGGGGAGAATCAATGAGCAGTTCTTC.

The CDR3 region has the DNA TGTGCCAGTGGGTTAAGGGGATCGGTTGAAAAACTGTTTTTT. It translates to CASGLRGSVEKLFF. V usage is TRBV19 and J usage is TRBJ1-4; D is perhaps TRBD1 (5 bases). The CDR3 extends over 14 amino acids. V lost 8 bases to trimming and J lost 7 bases, with 17 bases between them. The germline CDR1 and CDR2 sequences are LNHDA and SQIVND (reference sequence).

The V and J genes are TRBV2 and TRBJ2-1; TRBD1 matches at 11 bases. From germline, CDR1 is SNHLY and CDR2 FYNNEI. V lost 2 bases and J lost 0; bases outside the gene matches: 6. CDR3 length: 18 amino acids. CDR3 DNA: TGTGCCAGCAGTGAACCGGGGACAGGGGGAAGCTCCTACAATGAGCAGTTCTTC. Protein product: CASSEPGTGGSSYNEQFF.

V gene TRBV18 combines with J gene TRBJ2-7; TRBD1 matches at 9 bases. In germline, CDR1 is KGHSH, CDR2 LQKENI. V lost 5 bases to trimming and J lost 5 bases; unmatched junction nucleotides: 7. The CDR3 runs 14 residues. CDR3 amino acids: CASSKDRGYHEQYF. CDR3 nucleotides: TGTGCCAGCTCAAAGGACAGGGGTTACCACGAGCAGTACTTC. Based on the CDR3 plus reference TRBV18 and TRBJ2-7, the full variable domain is NAGVMQNPRHLVRRRGQEARLRCSPMKGHSHVYWYRQLPEEGLKFMVYLQKENIIDESGMPKERFSAEFPKEGPSILRIQQVVRGDSAAYFCASSKDRGYHEQYFGPGTRLTVT.

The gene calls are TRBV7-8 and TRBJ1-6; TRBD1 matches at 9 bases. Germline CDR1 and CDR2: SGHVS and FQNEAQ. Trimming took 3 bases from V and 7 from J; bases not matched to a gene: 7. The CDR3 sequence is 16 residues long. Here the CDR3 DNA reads TGTGCCAGCAGCTTTATCCGACAGGGGGGGAATTCACCCCTCCACTTT. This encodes CASSFIRQGGNSPLHF.

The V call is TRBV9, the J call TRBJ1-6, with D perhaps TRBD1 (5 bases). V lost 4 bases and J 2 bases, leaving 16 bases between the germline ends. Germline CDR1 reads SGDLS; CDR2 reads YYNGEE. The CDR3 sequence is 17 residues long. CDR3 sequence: CASSSSSGGAYNSPLHF. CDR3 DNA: TGTGCCAGCAGCTCCAGCTCCGGAGGGGCCTATAATTCACCCCTCCACTTT. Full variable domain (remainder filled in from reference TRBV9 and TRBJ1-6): DSGVTQTPKHLITATGQRVTLRCSPRSGDLSVYWYQQSLDQGLQFLIQYYNGEERAKGNILERFSAQQFPDLHSELNLSSLELGDSALYFCASSSSSGGAYNSPLHFGNGTRLTVT.

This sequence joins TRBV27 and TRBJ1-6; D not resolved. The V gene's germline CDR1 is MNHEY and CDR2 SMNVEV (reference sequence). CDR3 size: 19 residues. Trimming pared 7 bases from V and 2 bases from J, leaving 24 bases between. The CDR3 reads CASTLRVGELRTYNSPLHF. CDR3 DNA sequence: TGTGCCAGCACGCTGCGTGTCGGGGAATTAAGGACCTATAATTCACCCCTCCACTTT.

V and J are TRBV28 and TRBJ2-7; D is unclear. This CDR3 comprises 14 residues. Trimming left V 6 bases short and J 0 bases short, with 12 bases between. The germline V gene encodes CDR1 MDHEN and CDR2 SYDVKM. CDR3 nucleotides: TGTGCCAGCAGATCAGTTCCGGGCTCCTACGAGCAGTACTTC. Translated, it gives CASRSVPGSYEQYF.

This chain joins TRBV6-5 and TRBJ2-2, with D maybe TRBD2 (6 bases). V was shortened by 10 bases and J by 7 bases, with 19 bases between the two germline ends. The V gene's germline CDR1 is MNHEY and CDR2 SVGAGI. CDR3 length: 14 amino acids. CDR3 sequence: CATCRDSLSGELFF. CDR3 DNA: TGTGCCACCTGCCGGGACTCCCTCAGCGGGGAGCTGTTTTTT.

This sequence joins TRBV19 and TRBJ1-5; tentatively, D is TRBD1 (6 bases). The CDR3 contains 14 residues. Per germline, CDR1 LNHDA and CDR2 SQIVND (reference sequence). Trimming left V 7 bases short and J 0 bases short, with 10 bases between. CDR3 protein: CASKQGASNQPQHF. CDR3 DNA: TGTGCCAGTAAACAGGGTGCTAGCAATCAGCCCCAGCATTTT. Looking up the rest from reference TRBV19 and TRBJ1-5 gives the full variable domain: DGGITQSPKYLFRKEGQNVTLSCEQNLNHDAMYWYRQDPGQGLRLIYYSQIVNDFQKGDIAEGYSVSREKKESFPLTVTSAQKNPTAFYLCASKQGASNQPQHFGDGTRLSIL.

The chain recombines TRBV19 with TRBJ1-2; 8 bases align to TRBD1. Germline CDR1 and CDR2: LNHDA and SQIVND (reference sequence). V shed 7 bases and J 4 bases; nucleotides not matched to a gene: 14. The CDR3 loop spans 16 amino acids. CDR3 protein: CASKIQGQGGGYGYTF. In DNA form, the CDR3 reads TGTGCCAGTAAAATCCAAGGACAGGGAGGCGGCTATGGCTACACCTTC.

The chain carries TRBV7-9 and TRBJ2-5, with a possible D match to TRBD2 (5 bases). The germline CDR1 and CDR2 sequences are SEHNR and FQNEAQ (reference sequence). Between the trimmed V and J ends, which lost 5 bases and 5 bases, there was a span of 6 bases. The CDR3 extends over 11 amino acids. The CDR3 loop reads CASSPGETQYF. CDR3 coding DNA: TGTGCCAGCAGCCCGGGGGAGACCCAGTACTTC.

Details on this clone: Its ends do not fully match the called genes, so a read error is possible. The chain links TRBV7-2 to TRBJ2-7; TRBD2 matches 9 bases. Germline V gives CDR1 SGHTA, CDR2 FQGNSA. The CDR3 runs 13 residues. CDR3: CASSLESGGRLDF. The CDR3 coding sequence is TGTGCCAGCAGCTTAGAGAGCGGGGGGCGCTTGGACTTC. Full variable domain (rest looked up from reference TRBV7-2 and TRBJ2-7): GAGVSQSPSNKVTEKGKDVELRCDPISGHTALYWYRQSLGQGLEFLIYFQGNSAPDKSGLPSDRFSAERTGGSVSTLTIQRTQQEDSAVYLCASSLESGGRLDFGPGTRLTVT.

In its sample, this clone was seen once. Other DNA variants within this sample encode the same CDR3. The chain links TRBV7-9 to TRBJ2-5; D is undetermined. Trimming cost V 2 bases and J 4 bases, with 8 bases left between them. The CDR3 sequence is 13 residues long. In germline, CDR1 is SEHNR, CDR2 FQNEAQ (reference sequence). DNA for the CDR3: TGTGCCAGCAGCTTATCCGGCGGAGAGACCCAGTACTTC. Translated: CASSLSGGETQYF. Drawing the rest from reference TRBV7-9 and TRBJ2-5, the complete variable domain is DTGVSQNPRHKITKRGQNVTFRCDPISEHNRLYWYRQTLGQGPEFLTYFQNEAQLEKSRLLSDRFSAERPKGSFSTLEIQRTEQGDSAMYLCASSLSGGETQYFGPGTRLLVL.

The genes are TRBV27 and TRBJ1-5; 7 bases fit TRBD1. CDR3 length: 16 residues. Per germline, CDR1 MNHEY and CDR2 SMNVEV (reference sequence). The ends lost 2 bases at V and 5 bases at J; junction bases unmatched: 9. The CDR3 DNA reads TGTGCCAGCAGTTTAGGCAGGGGGATCCCGGATCAGCCCCAGCATTTT. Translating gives CASSLGRGIPDQPQHF.